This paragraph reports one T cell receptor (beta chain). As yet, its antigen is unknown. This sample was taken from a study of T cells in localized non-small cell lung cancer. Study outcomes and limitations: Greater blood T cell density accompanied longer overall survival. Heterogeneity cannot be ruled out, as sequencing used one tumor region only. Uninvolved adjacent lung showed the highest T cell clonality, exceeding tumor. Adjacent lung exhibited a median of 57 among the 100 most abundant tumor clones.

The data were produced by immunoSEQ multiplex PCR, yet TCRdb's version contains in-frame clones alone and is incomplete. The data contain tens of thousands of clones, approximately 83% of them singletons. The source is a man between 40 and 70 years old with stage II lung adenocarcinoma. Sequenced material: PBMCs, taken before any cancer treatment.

CDR3 loop: CASRVTRTEAFF. For the CDR3, the DNA is TGTGCCAGCAGGGTTACACGGACTGAAGCTTTCTTT. The rearrangement uses TRBV28 and TRBJ1-1; D is unclear. Trimming left V 6 bases short and J 5 bases short, with 10 bases between. The germline V gene encodes CDR1 MDHEN and CDR2 SYDVKM. The CDR3 has 12 residues.